The rows below give T cell receptor beta chains drawn from one sample of a study of Ad26.COV2.S vaccination and SARS-CoV-2 variants. Profiling relied on immunoSEQ multiplex PCR, and the TCRdb table lists in-frame clones only, not all of them. The repertoire has 200,000 to 250,000 clones, roughly 90% of them found once; the top ten carry over 8.5%. The specimen was peripheral blood, collected in a trial of Ad26.COV2.S vaccine versus placebo. Source of these receptors: a person between 18 and 60 years old who received the Ad26.COV2.S COVID-19 vaccine or a placebo. CDR3s include the opening cysteine and the closing phenylalanine or tryptophan. The D gene is left open where the match is weak. The size entry is marked missing in some rows and otherwise reads once, few, many or a size class.

v_gene: TRBV7-2
j_gene: TRBJ1-5
abundance: .
d_gene: .
CDR3aa: CASSARLGINQPQHF
CDR3nt: TGTGCCAGCAGCGCGAGGCTGGGAATCAATCAGCCCCAGCATTTT

v_gene: TRBV28
j_gene: TRBJ2-1
abundance: .
d_gene: TRBD1
CDR3aa: CASHGTAYNEQFF
CDR3nt: TGTGCCAGTCATGGGACAGCTTACAATGAGCAGTTCTTC

v_gene: TRBV4-3
j_gene: TRBJ1-4
abundance: .
d_gene: TRBD1
CDR3aa: CASSQRLGTAFATNEKLFF
CDR3nt: TGCGCCAGCAGCCAAAGATTGGGGACAGCTTTTGCAACTAATGAAAAACTGTTTTTT

v_gene: TRBV7-8
j_gene: TRBJ1-4
abundance: .
d_gene: TRBD1
CDR3aa: CASRGGDRSEKLFF
CDR3nt: TGTGCCAGCAGGGGGGGGGACAGAAGCGAAAAACTGTTTTTT

v_gene: TRBV27
j_gene: TRBJ2-7
abundance: few
d_gene: .
CDR3aa: CAIRDRGRGEQYF
CDR3nt: TGTGCCATCAGGGATCGGGGGCGTGGGGAGCAGTACTTC

v_gene: TRBV28
j_gene: TRBJ2-5
abundance: .
d_gene: .
CDR3aa: CASSLSRQETQYF
CDR3nt: TGTGCCAGCAGTTTAAGCAGGCAAGAGACCCAGTACTTC

v_gene: TRBV5-1
j_gene: TRBJ1-1
abundance: .
d_gene: .
CDR3aa: CASSLGDAQNTEAFF
CDR3nt: TGCGCCAGCAGCCTGGGGGACGCACAGAACACTGAAGCTTTCTTT

v_gene: TRBV11-1
j_gene: TRBJ2-2
abundance: .
d_gene: .
CDR3aa: CASGGPPNTGELFF
CDR3nt: TGTGCCAGCGGGGGGCCTCCGAACACCGGGGAGCTGTTTTTT

v_gene: TRBV10-3
j_gene: TRBJ2-5
abundance: once
d_gene: TRBD1
CDR3aa: CAIGWGTGGQETQYF
CDR3nt: TGTGCCATCGGGTGGGGCACAGGGGGGCAAGAGACCCAGTACTTC

v_gene: TRBV28
j_gene: TRBJ1-2
abundance: .
d_gene: .
CDR3aa: CASRLDMNYGYTF
CDR3nt: TGTGCCAGCAGATTGGACATGAACTATGGCTACACCTTC

v_gene: TRBV7-3
j_gene: TRBJ2-3
abundance: .
d_gene: TRBD2
CDR3aa: CASSSSGDGTDTQYF
CDR3nt: TGTGCCAGCAGCTCCAGCGGGGACGGCACAGATACGCAGTATTTT

v_gene: TRBV5-1
j_gene: TRBJ2-5
abundance: .
d_gene: TRBD2
CDR3aa: CASRPTAGGSEETQYF
CDR3nt: TGCGCCAGCAGACCGACGGCTGGCGGGAGTGAGGAGACCCAGTACTTC

v_gene: TRBV7-3
j_gene: TRBJ2-1
abundance: .
d_gene: TRBD2
CDR3aa: CASSLEAGLASNEQFF
CDR3nt: TGTGCCAGCAGCTTAGAGGCGGGACTAGCGTCCAATGAGCAGTTCTTC

v_gene: TRBV6-2/TRBV6-3
j_gene: TRBJ2-7
abundance: .
d_gene: TRBD1
CDR3aa: CASSPLKRTGGEEQYF
CDR3nt: TGTGCCAGCAGTCCCCTCAAAAGGACAGGGGGCGAGGAGCAGTACTTC

v_gene: TRBV18
j_gene: TRBJ2-6
abundance: .
d_gene: TRBD2
CDR3aa: CASSPSPGGAYPKVLTF
CDR3nt: TGTGCCAGCTCACCATCCCCCGGGGGGGCCTACCCTAAAGTCCTGACTTTC

v_gene: TRBV10-3
j_gene: TRBJ2-7
abundance: .
d_gene: .
CDR3aa: CAISVRDEQYF
CDR3nt: TGTGCCATCAGTGTCCGTGACGAGCAGTACTTC

v_gene: TRBV27
j_gene: TRBJ2-7
abundance: .
d_gene: .
CDR3aa: CASRIHQGYYEQYF
CDR3nt: TGTGCCAGCAGGATCCACCAGGGATACTACGAGCAGTACTTC

v_gene: TRBV7-3
j_gene: TRBJ1-1
abundance: .
d_gene: TRBD1
CDR3aa: CASSSGTGRGKTEAFF
CDR3nt: TGTGCCAGCAGCTCCGGGACAGGGAGAGGGAAAACTGAAGCTTTCTTT

v_gene: TRBV7-3
j_gene: TRBJ2-7
abundance: .
d_gene: .
CDR3aa: CASSLGPGRYEQYF
CDR3nt: TGTGCCAGCAGCTTAGGTCCAGGGAGATACGAGCAGTACTTC

v_gene: TRBV6-6
j_gene: TRBJ1-3
abundance: .
d_gene: .
CDR3aa: CASSYSQSGNTIYF
CDR3nt: TGTGCCAGCAGTTACTCCCAATCTGGAAACACCATATATTTT

v_gene: TRBV24-1
j_gene: TRBJ2-1
abundance: .
d_gene: TRBD1
CDR3aa: CATSDSGQGADEQFF
CDR3nt: TGTGCCACCAGTGATTCGGGACAGGGGGCGGACGAGCAGTTCTTC

v_gene: TRBV5-1
j_gene: TRBJ1-1
abundance: .
d_gene: TRBD1
CDR3aa: CASSPGTVNTEAFF
CDR3nt: TGCGCCAGCAGCCCGGGGACAGTGAACACTGAAGCTTTCTTT

v_gene: TRBV12-3/TRBV12-4
j_gene: TRBJ1-1
abundance: .
d_gene: .
CDR3aa: CASSLYGGTEAFF
CDR3nt: TGTGCCAGCAGTTTATACGGGGGCACTGAAGCTTTCTTT

v_gene: TRBV5-1
j_gene: TRBJ2-5
abundance: few
d_gene: .
CDR3aa: CASSLEETQYF
CDR3nt: TGCGCCAGCAGCTTGGAAGAGACCCAGTACTTC

v_gene: TRBV29-1
j_gene: TRBJ2-1
abundance: few
d_gene: TRBD1
CDR3aa: CSVRRTGNEQFF
CDR3nt: TGCAGCGTCCGGAGGACAGGGAATGAGCAGTTCTTC

v_gene: TRBV28
j_gene: TRBJ1-6
abundance: .
d_gene: .
CDR3aa: CASSLSVGSPLHF
CDR3nt: TGTGCCAGCAGTTTATCCGTGGGTTCACCCCTCCACTTT

v_gene: TRBV28
j_gene: TRBJ2-6
abundance: once
d_gene: .
CDR3aa: CASSSSGANVLTF
CDR3nt: TGTGCCAGCAGCTCCTCTGGGGCCAACGTCCTGACTTTC

v_gene: TRBV7-9
j_gene: TRBJ2-1
abundance: .
d_gene: .
CDR3aa: CAGSLALTRGGDEQFF
CDR3nt: TGTGCCGGCAGCTTAGCGTTAACCAGGGGTGGGGATGAGCAGTTCTTC

v_gene: TRBV7-9
j_gene: TRBJ1-6
abundance: once
d_gene: .
CDR3aa: CASSLIASNSPLHF
CDR3nt: TGTGCCAGCAGCTTAATAGCCTCCAATTCACCCCTCCACTTT

v_gene: TRBV6-5
j_gene: TRBJ1-1
abundance: .
d_gene: .
CDR3aa: CASSYSTGPRATFF
CDR3nt: TGTGCCAGCAGTTACTCGACGGGACCGAGGGCCACTTTCTTT

v_gene: TRBV11-3
j_gene: TRBJ2-3
abundance: .
d_gene: TRBD1
CDR3aa: CASSPGGTGVGDTQYF
CDR3nt: TGTGCCAGCAGCCCCGGGGGGACAGGGGTCGGAGATACGCAGTATTTT

v_gene: TRBV5-6
j_gene: TRBJ1-4
abundance: .
d_gene: TRBD1
CDR3aa: CASSLGQGNEKLFF
CDR3nt: TGTGCCAGCAGCCTGGGACAGGGGAATGAAAAACTGTTTTTT

v_gene: TRBV14
j_gene: TRBJ2-3
abundance: .
d_gene: TRBD1
CDR3aa: CASSRDREIYTQYF
CDR3nt: TGTGCCAGCAGCCGAGACAGGGAGATATATACGCAGTATTTT

v_gene: TRBV6-5
j_gene: TRBJ1-2
abundance: once
d_gene: .
CDR3aa: CASSPPRAGYTF
CDR3nt: TGTGCCAGCAGTCCGCCGAGGGCCGGCTACACCTTC

v_gene: TRBV6-2/TRBV6-3
j_gene: TRBJ2-5
abundance: .
d_gene: TRBD2
CDR3aa: CASSYIISVAGRYQETQYF
CDR3nt: TGTGCCAGCAGTTACATAATAAGCGTAGCGGGACGGTACCAAGAGACCCAGTACTTC

v_gene: TRBV27
j_gene: TRBJ2-2
abundance: few
d_gene: TRBD2
CDR3aa: CASRMTWGGFTGELFF
CDR3nt: TGTGCCAGCCGCATGACCTGGGGGGGTTTTACCGGGGAGCTGTTTTTT

v_gene: TRBV10-3
j_gene: TRBJ1-6
abundance: .
d_gene: .
CDR3aa: CAISDPSPKASSYNSPLHF
CDR3nt: TGTGCCATCAGTGATCCCTCCCCGAAAGCGAGCTCCTATAATTCACCCCTCCACTTT

v_gene: TRBV7-8
j_gene: TRBJ2-1
abundance: .
d_gene: TRBD2
CDR3aa: CASSLGAGAGNEQFF
CDR3nt: TGTGCCAGCAGCTTAGGTGCGGGAGCGGGGAATGAGCAGTTCTTC

v_gene: TRBV6-5
j_gene: TRBJ1-1
abundance: .
d_gene: .
CDR3aa: CASSYYTESTEAFF
CDR3nt: TGTGCCAGCAGTTACTATACGGAATCCACTGAAGCTTTCTTT

v_gene: TRBV5-1
j_gene: TRBJ2-1
abundance: .
d_gene: TRBD1
CDR3aa: CASSIQDRGPSNEQFF
CDR3nt: TGCGCCAGCAGCATCCAGGACAGGGGGCCCTCCAATGAGCAGTTCTTC

v_gene: TRBV28
j_gene: TRBJ1-2
abundance: .
d_gene: .
CDR3aa: CASSIPRARREDGYTF
CDR3nt: TGTGCCAGCAGTATCCCCAGGGCCCGGCGGGAGGATGGCTACACCTTC

v_gene: TRBV9
j_gene: TRBJ2-3
abundance: .
d_gene: TRBD1
CDR3aa: CASSPSGQASTDTQYF
CDR3nt: TGTGCCAGCAGCCCCTCGGGACAGGCGAGCACAGATACGCAGTATTTT

v_gene: TRBV5-6
j_gene: TRBJ1-6
abundance: .
d_gene: TRBD1
CDR3aa: CASSFWTGYNSPLHF
CDR3nt: TGTGCCAGCAGCTTCTGGACAGGTTATAATTCACCCCTCCACTTT

v_gene: TRBV28
j_gene: TRBJ1-2
abundance: .
d_gene: .
CDR3aa: CASSLSFVSGYTF
CDR3nt: TGTGCCAGCAGTTTATCCTTCGTTTCTGGCTACACCTTC

v_gene: TRBV9
j_gene: TRBJ2-1
abundance: .
d_gene: .
CDR3aa: CASSRQDNEQFF
CDR3nt: TGTGCCAGCAGCCGACAGGACAATGAGCAGTTCTTC

v_gene: TRBV19
j_gene: TRBJ2-7
abundance: .
d_gene: .
CDR3aa: CASSIRAGTEQYF
CDR3nt: TGTGCCAGTAGTATAAGGGCGGGGACTGAGCAGTACTTC

v_gene: TRBV7-9
j_gene: TRBJ2-5
abundance: .
d_gene: .
CDR3aa: CASSLGTKPPETQYF
CDR3nt: TGTGCCAGCAGCCTTGGGACCAAACCACCGGAGACCCAGTACTTC

v_gene: TRBV4-2
j_gene: TRBJ2-5
abundance: .
d_gene: TRBD2
CDR3aa: CASSQGVSGSAETQYF
CDR3nt: TGTGCCAGCAGCCAAGGGGTTAGCGGGAGTGCTGAGACCCAGTACTTC

v_gene: TRBV7-2
j_gene: TRBJ2-7
abundance: once
d_gene: TRBD1
CDR3aa: CASSSFIIGSGQVREQYF
CDR3nt: TGTGCCAGCAGCTCCTTCATCATTGGTTCCGGACAGGTGAGGGAGCAGTACTTC

v_gene: TRBV28
j_gene: TRBJ1-2
abundance: .
d_gene: .
CDR3aa: CASSLAGVPGYGYTF
CDR3nt: TGTGCCAGCAGTTTAGCAGGTGTCCCCGGCTATGGCTACACCTTC

v_gene: TRBV27
j_gene: TRBJ1-5
abundance: .
d_gene: TRBD1
CDR3aa: CASSSWTGQGNQPQHF
CDR3nt: TGTGCCAGCAGTTCCTGGACAGGGCAGGGCAATCAGCCCCAGCATTTT

v_gene: TRBV27
j_gene: TRBJ1-1
abundance: .
d_gene: .
CDR3aa: CASSFRGTEAFF
CDR3nt: TGTGCCAGCAGTTTCCGCGGCACTGAAGCTTTCTTT

v_gene: TRBV5-8
j_gene: TRBJ2-1
abundance: .
d_gene: TRBD1
CDR3aa: CASSLGDRGSDEQFF
CDR3nt: TGTGCCAGCAGCTTGGGGGACAGGGGGTCAGATGAGCAGTTCTTC

v_gene: TRBV28
j_gene: TRBJ1-1
abundance: .
d_gene: TRBD1
CDR3aa: CASSSTGVMNTEAFF
CDR3nt: TGTGCCAGCAGTTCGACAGGGGTCATGAACACTGAAGCTTTCTTT

v_gene: TRBV4-2
j_gene: TRBJ1-3
abundance: .
d_gene: TRBD1
CDR3aa: CASSQAPGQGGGNTIYF
CDR3nt: TGTGCCAGCAGCCAAGCCCCGGGACAGGGGGGAGGAAACACCATATATTTT